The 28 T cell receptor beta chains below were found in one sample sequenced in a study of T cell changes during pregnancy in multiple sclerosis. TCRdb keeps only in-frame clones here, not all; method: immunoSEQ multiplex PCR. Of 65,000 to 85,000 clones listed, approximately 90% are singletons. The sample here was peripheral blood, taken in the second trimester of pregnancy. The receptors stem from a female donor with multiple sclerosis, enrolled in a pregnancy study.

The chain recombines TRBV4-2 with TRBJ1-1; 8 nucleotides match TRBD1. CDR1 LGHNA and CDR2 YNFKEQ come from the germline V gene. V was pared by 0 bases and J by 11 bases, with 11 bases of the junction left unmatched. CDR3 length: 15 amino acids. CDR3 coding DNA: TGTGCCAGCAGCCAAGAAGGACAGGGTGTTGTGGTCGCTTTCTTT. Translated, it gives CASSQEGQGVVVAFF.

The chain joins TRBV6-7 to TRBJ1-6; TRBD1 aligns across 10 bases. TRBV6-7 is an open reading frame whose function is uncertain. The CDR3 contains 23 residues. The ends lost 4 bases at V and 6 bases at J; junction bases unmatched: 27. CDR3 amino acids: CASSFSPLVLGSQTGGFNSPLHF. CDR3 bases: TGTGCCAGCAGTTTTTCTCCGCTCGTCCTAGGCTCACAGACAGGGGGCTTTAATTCACCCCTCCACTTT.

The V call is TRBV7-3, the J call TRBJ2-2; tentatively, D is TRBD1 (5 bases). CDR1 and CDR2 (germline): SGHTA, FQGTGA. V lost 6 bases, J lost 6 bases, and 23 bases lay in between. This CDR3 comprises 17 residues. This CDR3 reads CASSPWAQGISAGELFF. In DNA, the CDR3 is TGTGCCAGCAGTCCGTGGGCGCAGGGAATTTCGGCCGGGGAGCTGTTTTTT.

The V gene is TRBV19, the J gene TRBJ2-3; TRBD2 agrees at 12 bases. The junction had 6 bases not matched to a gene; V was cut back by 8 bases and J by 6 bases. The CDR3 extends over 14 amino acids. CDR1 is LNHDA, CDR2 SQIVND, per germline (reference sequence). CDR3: CASSLAGGRDTQYF. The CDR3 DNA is TGTGCCAGTTCACTAGCGGGGGGCCGGGATACGCAGTATTTT.

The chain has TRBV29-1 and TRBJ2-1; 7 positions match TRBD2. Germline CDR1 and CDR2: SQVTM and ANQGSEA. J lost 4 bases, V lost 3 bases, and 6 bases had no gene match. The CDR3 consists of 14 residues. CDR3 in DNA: TGCAGCGTTGACGTTGGCGGGGGATACAATGAGCAGTTCTTC. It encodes CSVDVGGGYNEQFF.

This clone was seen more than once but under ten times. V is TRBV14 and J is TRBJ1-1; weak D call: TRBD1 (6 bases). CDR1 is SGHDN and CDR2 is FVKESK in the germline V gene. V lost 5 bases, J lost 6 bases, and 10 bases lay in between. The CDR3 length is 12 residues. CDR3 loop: CASSSQGAEAFF. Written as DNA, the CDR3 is TGTGCCAGCAGCTCACAGGGAGCTGAAGCTTTCTTT.

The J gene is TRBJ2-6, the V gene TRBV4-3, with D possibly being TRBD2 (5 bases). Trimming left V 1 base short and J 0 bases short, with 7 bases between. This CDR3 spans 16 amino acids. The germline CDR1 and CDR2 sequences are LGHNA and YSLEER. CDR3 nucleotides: TGCGCCAGCAGCCAAGTAGGAGGCTCTGGGGCCAACGTCCTGACTTTC. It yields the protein CASSQVGGSGANVLTF.

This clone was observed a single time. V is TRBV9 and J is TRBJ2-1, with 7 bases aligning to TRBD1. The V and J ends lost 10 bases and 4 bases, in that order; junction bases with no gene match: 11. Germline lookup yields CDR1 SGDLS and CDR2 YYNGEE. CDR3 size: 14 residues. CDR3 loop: CASTPGTVYNEQFF. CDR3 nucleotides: TGTGCCTCTACGCCAGGGACAGTATACAATGAGCAGTTCTTC.

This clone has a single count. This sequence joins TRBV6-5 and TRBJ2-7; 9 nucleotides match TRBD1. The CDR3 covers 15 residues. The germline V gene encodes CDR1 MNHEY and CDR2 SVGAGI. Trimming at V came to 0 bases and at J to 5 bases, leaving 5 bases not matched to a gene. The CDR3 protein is CASSYSGTGRDEQYF. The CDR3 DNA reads TGTGCCAGCAGTTACTCGGGGACAGGGCGTGACGAGCAGTACTTC.

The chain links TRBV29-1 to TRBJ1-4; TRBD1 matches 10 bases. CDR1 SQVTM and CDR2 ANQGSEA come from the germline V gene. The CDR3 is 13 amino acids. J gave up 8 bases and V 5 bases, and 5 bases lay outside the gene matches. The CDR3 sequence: CSVSRDRGEKLFF. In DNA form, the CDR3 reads TGCAGCGTTTCCCGGGACAGGGGCGAAAAACTGTTTTTT. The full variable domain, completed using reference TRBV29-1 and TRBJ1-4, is SAVISQKPSRDICQRGTSLTIQCQVDSQVTMMFWYRQQPGQSLTLIATANQGSEATYESGFVIDKFPISRPNLTFSTLTVSNMSPEDSSIYLCSVSRDRGEKLFFGSGTQLSVL.

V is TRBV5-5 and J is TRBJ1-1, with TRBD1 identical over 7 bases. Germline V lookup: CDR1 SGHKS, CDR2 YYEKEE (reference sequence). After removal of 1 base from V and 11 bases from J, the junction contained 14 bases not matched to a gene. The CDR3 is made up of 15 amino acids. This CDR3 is CASSLLGKGAARAFF. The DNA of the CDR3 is TGTGCCAGCAGCTTGTTGGGGAAGGGGGCCGCCCGCGCTTTCTTT.

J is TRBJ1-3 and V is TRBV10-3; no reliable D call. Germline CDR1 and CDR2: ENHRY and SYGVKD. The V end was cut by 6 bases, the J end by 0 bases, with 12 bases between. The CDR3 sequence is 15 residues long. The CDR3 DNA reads TGTGCCATCAGGCCTAGAAAGAGCTCTGGAAACACCATATATTTT. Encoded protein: CAIRPRKSSGNTIYF.

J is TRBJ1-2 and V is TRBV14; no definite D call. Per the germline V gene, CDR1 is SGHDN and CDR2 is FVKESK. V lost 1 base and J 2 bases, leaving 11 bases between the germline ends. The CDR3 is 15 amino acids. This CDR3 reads CASSQVGGSNYGYTF. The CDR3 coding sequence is TGTGCCAGCAGCCAAGTAGGCGGGAGCAACTATGGCTACACCTTC. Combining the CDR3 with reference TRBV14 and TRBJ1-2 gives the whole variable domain EAGVTQFPSHSVIEKGQTVTLRCDPISGHDNLYWYRRVMGKEIKFLLHFVKESKQDESGMPNNRFLAERTGGTYSTLKVQPAELEDSGVYFCASSQVGGSNYGYTFGSGTRLTVV.

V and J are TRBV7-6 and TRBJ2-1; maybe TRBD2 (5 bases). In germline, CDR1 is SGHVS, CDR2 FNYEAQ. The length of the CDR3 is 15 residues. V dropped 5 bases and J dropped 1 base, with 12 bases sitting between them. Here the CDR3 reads CASSKTGGSYNEQFF. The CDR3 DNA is TGTGCCAGCAGCAAAACTGGAGGATCCTACAATGAGCAGTTCTTC.

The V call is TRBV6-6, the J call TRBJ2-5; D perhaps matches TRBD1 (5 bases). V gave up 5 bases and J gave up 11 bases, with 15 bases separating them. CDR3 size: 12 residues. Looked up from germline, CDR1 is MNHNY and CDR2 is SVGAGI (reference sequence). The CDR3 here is CASSTTGAEQYF. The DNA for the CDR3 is TGTGCCAGCAGTACTACAGGAGCTGAGCAGTACTTC.

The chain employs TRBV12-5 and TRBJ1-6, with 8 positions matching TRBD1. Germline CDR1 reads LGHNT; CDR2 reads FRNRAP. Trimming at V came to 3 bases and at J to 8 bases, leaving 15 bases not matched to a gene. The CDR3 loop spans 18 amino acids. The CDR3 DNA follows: TGTGCTAGTGGTTTTCGTACAGGGGGTCCAGGTGATCATTCACCCCTCCACTTT. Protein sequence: CASGFRTGGPGDHSPLHF.

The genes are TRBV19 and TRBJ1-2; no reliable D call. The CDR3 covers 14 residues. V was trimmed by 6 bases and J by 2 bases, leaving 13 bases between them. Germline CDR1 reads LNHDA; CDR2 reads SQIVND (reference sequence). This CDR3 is CASSAGAVNYGYTF. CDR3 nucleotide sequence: TGTGCCAGTAGCGCCGGAGCGGTAAACTATGGCTACACCTTC.

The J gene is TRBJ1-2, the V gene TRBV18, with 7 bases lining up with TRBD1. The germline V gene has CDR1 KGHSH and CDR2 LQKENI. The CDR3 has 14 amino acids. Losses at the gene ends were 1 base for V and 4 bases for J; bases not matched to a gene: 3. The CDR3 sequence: CASSPREGAYGYTF. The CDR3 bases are TGTGCCAGCTCACCACGTGAGGGGGCCTATGGCTACACCTTC.

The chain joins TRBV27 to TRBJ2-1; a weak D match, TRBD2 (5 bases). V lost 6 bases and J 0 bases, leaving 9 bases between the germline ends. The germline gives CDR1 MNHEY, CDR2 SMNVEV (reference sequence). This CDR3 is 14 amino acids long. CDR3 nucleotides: TGTGCCAGCAGGGAAGGGAGCTCCTACAATGAGCAGTTCTTC. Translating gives CASREGSSYNEQFF.

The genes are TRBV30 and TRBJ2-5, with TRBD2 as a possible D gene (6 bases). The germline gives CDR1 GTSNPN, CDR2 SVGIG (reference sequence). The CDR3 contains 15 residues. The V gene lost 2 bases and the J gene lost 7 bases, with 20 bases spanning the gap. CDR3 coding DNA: TGTGCCTGGAGTCCGGGACTTGGAGAAGGAGGGACCCAGTACTTC. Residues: CAWSPGLGEGGTQYF.

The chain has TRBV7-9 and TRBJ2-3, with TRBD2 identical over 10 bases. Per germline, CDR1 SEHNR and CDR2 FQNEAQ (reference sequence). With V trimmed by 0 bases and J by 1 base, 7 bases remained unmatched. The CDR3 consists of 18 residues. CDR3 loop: CASSLASSGGMGTDTQYF. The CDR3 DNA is TGTGCCAGCAGCTTAGCGTCTAGCGGGGGTATGGGCACAGATACGCAGTATTTT.

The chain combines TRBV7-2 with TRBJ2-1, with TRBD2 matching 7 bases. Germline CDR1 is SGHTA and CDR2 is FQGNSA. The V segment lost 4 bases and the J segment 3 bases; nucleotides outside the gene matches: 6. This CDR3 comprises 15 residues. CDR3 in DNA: TGTGCCAGCAGCTATCGCGGGGGTGGCTACAATGAGCAGTTCTTC. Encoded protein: CASSYRGGGYNEQFF.

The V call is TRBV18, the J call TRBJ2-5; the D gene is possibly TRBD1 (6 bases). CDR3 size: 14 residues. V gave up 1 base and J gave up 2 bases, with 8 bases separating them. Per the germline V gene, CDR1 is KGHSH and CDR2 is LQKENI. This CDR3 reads CASSPQQGQETQYF. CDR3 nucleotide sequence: TGTGCCAGCTCACCACAACAGGGACAAGAGACCCAGTACTTC.

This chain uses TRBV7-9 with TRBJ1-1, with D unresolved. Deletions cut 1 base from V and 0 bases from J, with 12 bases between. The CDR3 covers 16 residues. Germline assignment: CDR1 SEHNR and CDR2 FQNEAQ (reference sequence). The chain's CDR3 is CASSLVFRGMNTEAFF. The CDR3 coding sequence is TGTGCCAGCAGCTTAGTTTTTCGCGGGATGAACACTGAAGCTTTCTTT. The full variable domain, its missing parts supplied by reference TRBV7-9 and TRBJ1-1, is DTGVSQNPRHKITKRGQNVTFRCDPISEHNRLYWYRQTLGQGPEFLTYFQNEAQLEKSRLLSDRFSAERPKGSFSTLEIQRTEQGDSAMYLCASSLVFRGMNTEAFFGQGTRLTVV.

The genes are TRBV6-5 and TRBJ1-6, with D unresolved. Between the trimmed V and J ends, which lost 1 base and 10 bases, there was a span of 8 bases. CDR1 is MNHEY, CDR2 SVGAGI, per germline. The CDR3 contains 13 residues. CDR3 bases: TGTGCCAGCAGTTACTACACCCGATCACCCCTCCACTTT. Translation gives CASSYYTRSPLHF.

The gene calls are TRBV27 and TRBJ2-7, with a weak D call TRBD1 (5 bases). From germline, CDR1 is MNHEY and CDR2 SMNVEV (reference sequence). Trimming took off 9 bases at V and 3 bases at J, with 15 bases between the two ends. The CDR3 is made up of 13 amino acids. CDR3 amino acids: CASALDIRYEQYF. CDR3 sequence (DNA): TGTGCCAGTGCCCTGGACATCCGCTACGAGCAGTACTTC.

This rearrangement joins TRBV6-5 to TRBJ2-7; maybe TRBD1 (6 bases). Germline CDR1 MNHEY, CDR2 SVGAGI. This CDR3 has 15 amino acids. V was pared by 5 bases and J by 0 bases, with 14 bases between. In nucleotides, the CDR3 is TGTGCCAGCAGTACTACAGGGAGTAGCTCCTACGAGCAGTACTTC. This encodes CASSTTGSSSYEQYF.

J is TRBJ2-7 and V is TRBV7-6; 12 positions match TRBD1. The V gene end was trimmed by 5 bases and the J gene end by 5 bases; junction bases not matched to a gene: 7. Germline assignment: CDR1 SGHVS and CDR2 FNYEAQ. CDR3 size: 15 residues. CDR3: CASSGMGQGANEQYF. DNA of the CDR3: TGTGCCAGCAGCGGGATGGGACAGGGGGCGAACGAGCAGTACTTC.